This passage covers 32 T cell receptor beta chains from one sample sequenced in a study of glioma-infiltrating T cells after dendritic cell vaccination. Sequenced by immunoSEQ multiplex PCR; TCRdb stores in-frame clones only, minus some. The sample has around 21,000 clones; 75% to 85% are singletons. The starting material was blood, obtained before dendritic cell vaccination. Receptors originate from a human donor with glioblastoma.

This chain joins TRBV10-3 and TRBJ1-5; D not certain. The CDR3 length is 13 residues. V was cut by 6 bases and J by 3 bases, with 9 bases left in between. The germline gives CDR1 ENHRY, CDR2 SYGVKD. CDR3: CAISLGDNQPQHF. Written as DNA, the CDR3 is TGTGCCATCAGCCTGGGCGACAATCAGCCCCAGCATTTT.

J is TRBJ1-2 and V is TRBV5-1, with a possible D match to TRBD1 (5 bases). Trimming took 0 bases from V and 0 from J, leaving 6 bases between them. The CDR3 runs 14 residues. Germline CDR1 and CDR2: SGHRS and YFSETQ. The CDR3: CASSLEGSNYGYTF. The CDR3 DNA reads as TGCGCCAGCAGCTTGGAGGGGTCTAACTATGGCTACACCTTC. The variable domain in full, with the rest retrieved from reference TRBV5-1 and TRBJ1-2, is KAGVTQTPRYLIKTRGQQVTLSCSPISGHRSVSWYQQTPGQGLQFLFEYFSETQRNKGNFPGRFSGRQFSNSRSEMNVSTLELGDSALYLCASSLEGSNYGYTFGSGTRLTVV.

The chain employs TRBV14 and TRBJ2-4, with D hard to call. This CDR3 is built from 14 residues. Germline V gene sequence: CDR1 SGHDN, CDR2 FVKESK. Trimming left V 1 base short and J 0 bases short, with 4 bases between. Written as DNA, the CDR3 is TGTGCCAGCAGCCAAGGAGTAGCCAAAAACATTCAGTACTTC. Protein: CASSQGVAKNIQYF.

Concerning this clone: Sequence at one end of the junction differs from germline and may be a read error. The V call is TRBV7-7, the J call TRBJ2-5; TRBD1 might be the D (5 bases). The germline CDR1 and CDR2 sequences are SSHAT and FNYEAQ (reference sequence). This CDR3 spans 14 amino acids. As DNA, the CDR3 is TGTGCTAGCAGCCCAAGTGGGGCACAAGAGACCCAGTACTTC. Amino acid sequence: CASSPSGAQETQYF.

CDR3 in DNA: TGTGCCTGGAGCGATCCGGGACTCCCTGGTGGGAATGAGCAGTTCTTC. Translation: CAWSDPGLPGGNEQFF. J is TRBJ2-1 and V is TRBV30, with a tentative D call TRBD2 (6 bases). This CDR3 spans 16 amino acids. Germline V CDR1 and CDR2: GTSNPN, SVGIG (reference sequence). Between the trimmed V and J ends, which lost 3 bases and 7 bases, there was a span of 22 bases.

The CDR3 coding sequence is TGTGCCAGCAGCTTAGTAGGCGGGGGCACAGATACGCAGTATTTT. Its protein is CASSLVGGGTDTQYF. The genes are TRBV7-6 and TRBJ2-3; perhaps TRBD2 as D (6 bases). Germline loops: CDR1 SGHVS, CDR2 FNYEAQ. Trimming removed 1 base from V and 1 base from J, with 9 bases in between. This CDR3 contains 15 residues.

The J gene is TRBJ1-2, the V gene TRBV19, with TRBD1 identical over 11 bases. Germline trimming cut 2 bases from V and 7 bases from J; bases unmatched to any gene: 6. The germline V gene has CDR1 LNHDA and CDR2 SQIVND (reference sequence). CDR3 length: 15 residues. The chain's CDR3 is CASSILGQGAGGYTF. CDR3 in DNA: TGTGCCAGTAGTATACTCGGACAGGGGGCAGGTGGCTACACCTTC.

The rearrangement uses TRBV19 and TRBJ2-2; TRBD1 aligns across 9 bases. Losses at the gene ends were 7 bases for V and 5 bases for J; bases not matched to a gene: 5. CDR3 length: 14 residues. Looked up from germline, CDR1 is LNHDA and CDR2 is SQIVND (reference sequence). DNA of the CDR3: TGTGCCAGTATTGGGACAGGGAGAACCGGGGAGCTGTTTTTT. Residues: CASIGTGRTGELFF.

The V and J genes are TRBV7-3 and TRBJ1-2; D gene ambiguous. Germline V gene data show CDR1 as SGHTA and CDR2 as FQGTGA. The CDR3 has 13 amino acids. Trimming pared 2 bases from V and 8 bases from J, leaving 12 bases between. This CDR3 reads CASSLGGGGGYTF. Here the CDR3 DNA reads TGTGCCAGCAGCTTAGGTGGCGGTGGAGGCTACACCTTC.

This clone was seen only once. This chain uses TRBV6-4 with TRBJ1-5, with 9 bases lining up with TRBD1. V gave up 4 bases and J gave up 6 bases; unmatched junction bases: 4. The germline gives CDR1 MRHNA, CDR2 SNTAGT. CDR3 length: 14 amino acids. The CDR3 sequence is CASSGGTGTQPQHF. The DNA of the CDR3 is TGTGCCAGCAGTGGCGGGACAGGGACTCAGCCCCAGCATTTT.

The chain combines TRBV28 with TRBJ1-1; D is unclear. CDR1 is MDHEN, CDR2 SYDVKM, per germline. The V end was cut by 1 base, the J end by 0 bases, with 6 bases between. The CDR3 extends over 14 amino acids. CDR3 sequence (DNA): TGTGCCAGCAGTTTATATTCCGTGAACACTGAAGCTTTCTTT. Encoded protein: CASSLYSVNTEAFF.

The chain links TRBV28 to TRBJ1-2; 8 bases agree with TRBD1. Germline trimming cut 1 base from V and 6 bases from J; bases unmatched to any gene: 4. The length of the CDR3 is 14 residues. CDR1 and CDR2 from the germline V gene are MDHEN and SYDVKM. The CDR3 loop reads CASSLSSRGHGYTF. CDR3 coding DNA: TGTGCCAGCAGTTTATCATCCAGGGGGCATGGCTACACCTTC.

The chain has TRBV4-3 and TRBJ2-7; possible D gene TRBD2, 6 bases. This CDR3 region has 17 residues. Trimming took off 4 bases at V and 2 bases at J, with 21 bases between the two ends. Germline assignment: CDR1 LGHNA and CDR2 YSLEER. The CDR3 nucleotides read TGCGCCAGCAGCCTCCGAGTCGGCCTAGCGCCCCCCTACGAGCAGTACTTC. Translating it yields CASSLRVGLAPPYEQYF.

The chain is built from TRBV5-1 and TRBJ2-5; 10 positions agree with TRBD2. Trimming at V came to 0 bases and at J to 4 bases, leaving 6 bases not matched to a gene. The germline gives CDR1 SGHRS, CDR2 YFSETQ. The CDR3 is 16 residues long. CDR3 DNA: TGCGCCAGCAGCTTGGCCCCTAGCGGGAGCGGAGAGACCCAGTACTTC. It is translated as CASSLAPSGSGETQYF.

This clone came up a few times. The chain has TRBV13 and TRBJ2-3; 9 nucleotides agree with TRBD1. The germline CDR1 and CDR2 sequences are PRHDT and FYEKMQ (reference sequence). The CDR3 covers 21 residues. V shed 5 bases and J 5 bases; nucleotides not matched to a gene: 26. The CDR3 DNA sequence: TGTGCCAGCAGCCCCCAGCCAGACGGACAGGGGCTCGCGGGAGAGGAAGATACGCAGTATTTT. It codes for CASSPQPDGQGLAGEEDTQYF.

The rearrangement uses TRBV14 and TRBJ2-3; the D gene is possibly TRBD2 (6 bases). This CDR3 has 15 residues. Trimming took 5 bases from V and 4 from J, leaving 16 bases between them. Germline CDR1 is SGHDN and CDR2 is FVKESK. CDR3 sequence: CASSGTVSGPDTQYF. CDR3 DNA: TGTGCCAGCAGCGGGACTGTAAGTGGGCCAGATACGCAGTATTTT.

V usage is TRBV5-6 and J usage is TRBJ2-7; tentative D call: TRBD2 (6 bases). CDR3 size: 15 residues. Trimming removed 4 bases from V and 2 bases from J, with 16 bases in between. In germline, CDR1 is SGHDT, CDR2 YYEEEE. In DNA, the CDR3 is TGTGCCAGCAGCCCCGATCGGGAGCCTGCCTACGAGCAGTACTTC. This codes for CASSPDREPAYEQYF.

The gene calls are TRBV13 and TRBJ2-7; D remains ambiguous. The CDR3 sequence is 14 residues long. Germline V gene lookup returns CDR1 PRHDT and CDR2 FYEKMQ (reference sequence). Trimming took 3 bases from V and 3 from J, leaving 12 bases between them. CDR3 in amino acids: CASSLWSVVYEQYF. CDR3 nucleotides: TGTGCCAGCAGCTTGTGGTCCGTAGTCTACGAGCAGTACTTC.

The J gene is TRBJ1-5, the V gene TRBV10-3; 11 nucleotides match TRBD1. Germline V lookup: CDR1 ENHRY, CDR2 SYGVKD. This CDR3 is built from 18 residues. V trimming: 4 bases; J trimming: 0 bases; junction bases outside the gene matches: 8. CDR3 nucleotides: TGTGCCATCAGTGCTACGGGGACAGGGGGGGATAGCAATCAGCCCCAGCATTTT. Protein: CAISATGTGGDSNQPQHF.

The chain recombines TRBV15 with TRBJ2-7, with D hard to call. Germline CDR1 and CDR2: LNHNV and YYDKDF (reference sequence). V shed 3 bases and J shed 6 bases, with 9 bases lying between them. CDR3 length equals 12 residues. CDR3 in DNA: TGTGCCACCAGCAGCCTCGGTTCCGAGCAGTACTTC. Protein: CATSSLGSEQYF.

The chain has TRBV7-6 and TRBJ2-7, with TRBD2 identical over 8 bases. The germline CDR1 and CDR2 sequences are SGHVS and FNYEAQ. The V segment lost 3 bases and the J segment 0 bases; nucleotides outside the gene matches: 10. The CDR3 runs 17 residues. As DNA, the CDR3 is TGTGCCAGCAGCTTGGCCTCGGCGGGGGGACTCTCCTACGAGCAGTACTTC. Protein product: CASSLASAGGLSYEQYF. The entire variable domain, with the rest obtained from reference TRBV7-6 and TRBJ2-7, is as follows: GAGVSQSPRYKVTKRGQDVALRCDPISGHVSLYWYRQALGQGPEFLTYFNYEAQQDKSGLPNDRFSAERPEGSISTLTIQRTEQRDSAMYRCASSLASAGGLSYEQYFGPGTRLTVT.

This chain connects TRBV4-2 to TRBJ2-7, with TRBD2 matching over 10 bases. The CDR3 consists of 19 residues. CDR1 and CDR2 (germline): LGHNA, YNFKEQ. V lost 1 base to trimming and J lost 2 bases; unmatched junction nucleotides: 14. The DNA for the CDR3 is TGTGCCAGCAGCCAAGGGTCGACGTCTAGCGGGAGTCCCACCTACGAGCAGTACTTC. As protein: CASSQGSTSSGSPTYEQYF.

The chain couples TRBV7-9 to TRBJ1-1; 9 bases are shared with TRBD1. The J segment lost 6 bases and the V segment lost 4 bases, leaving 15 bases of the junction unmatched. CDR3 length equals 17 residues. Germline lookup yields CDR1 SEHNR and CDR2 FQNEAQ (reference sequence). Written as DNA, the CDR3 is TGTGCCAGCAGCTCACACGATAGACAGGGGGTGCGGGCTGAAGCTTTCTTT. Translated, it gives CASSSHDRQGVRAEAFF.

This clone appeared a single time. V and J are TRBV11-1 and TRBJ2-2; 10 bases line up with TRBD2. CDR3 length equals 15 residues. In germline, CDR1 is SGHAT, CDR2 FQDESV (reference sequence). The V gene end was trimmed by 5 bases and the J gene end by 5 bases; junction bases not matched to a gene: 5. The CDR3 loop is CASSTTSGITGELFF. CDR3 nucleotides: TGTGCCAGCAGCACTACTAGCGGGATAACCGGGGAGCTGTTTTTT.

The gene calls are TRBV7-2 and TRBJ2-5; a weak D match, TRBD1 (5 bases). Germline V CDR1 and CDR2: SGHTA, FQGNSA. This CDR3 is built from 11 residues. Trimming took off 2 bases at V and 7 bases at J, with 5 bases between the two ends. CDR3 amino acids: CASSLQGTQYF. CDR3 in DNA: TGTGCCAGCAGCTTACAGGGGACCCAGTACTTC.

Here the CDR3 reads CASSLQTGANTEAFF. As DNA, the CDR3 is TGTGCCAGCAGCCTGCAGACAGGGGCAAACACTGAAGCTTTCTTT. The V and J genes are TRBV5-4 and TRBJ1-1, with 8 bases aligning to TRBD1. This CDR3 has 15 amino acids. V lost 4 bases to trimming and J lost 2 bases; unmatched junction nucleotides: 7. Germline CDR1 and CDR2: SGHNT and YYREEE (reference sequence).

In its sample, this clone was seen a few times. The chain is built from TRBV2 and TRBJ1-2, with 7 bases that match TRBD1. The CDR3 extends over 13 amino acids. V gave up 6 bases and J gave up 1 base; unmatched junction bases: 2. Germline loops: CDR1 SNHLY, CDR2 FYNNEI. CDR3 in amino acids: CASRRQGNYGYTF. The CDR3 coding sequence is TGTGCCAGCAGAAGACAGGGTAACTATGGCTACACCTTC.

The chain couples TRBV25-1 to TRBJ1-1; 7 bases line up with TRBD1. Germline V lookup: CDR1 MGHDK, CDR2 SYGVNS. Germline trimming cut 1 base from V and 5 bases from J; bases unmatched to any gene: 4. The CDR3 runs 14 residues. The CDR3 sequence is CASSEFDRVTEAFF. The CDR3 nucleotides are TGTGCCAGCAGTGAATTCGACAGGGTTACTGAAGCTTTCTTT.

V usage is TRBV5-4 and J usage is TRBJ2-3, with unresolved D. V shed 0 bases and J shed 3 bases, with 8 bases lying between them. Per germline, CDR1 SGHNT and CDR2 YYREEE (reference sequence). This CDR3 is built from 14 residues. CDR3 in DNA: TGTGCCAGCAGCTTGGGTGCGGCGACAGATACGCAGTATTTT. This gives the protein CASSLGAATDTQYF.

This chain uses TRBV6-5 with TRBJ2-1; a weak D match, TRBD2 (6 bases). Germline CDR1 reads MNHEY; CDR2 reads SVGAGI. Trimming cost V 0 bases and J 7 bases, with 10 bases left between them. The CDR3 is 14 residues long. CDR3 DNA: TGTGCCAGCAGTTACTCGTTCGGGAGTAATGAGCAGTTCTTC. Protein sequence: CASSYSFGSNEQFF.

The genes are TRBV9 and TRBJ2-1; weak D call: TRBD2 (6 bases). Between the trimmed V and J ends, which lost 0 bases and 9 bases, there was a span of 13 bases. Germline CDR1 reads SGDLS; CDR2 reads YYNGEE. The CDR3 runs 14 residues. Written as DNA, the CDR3 is TGTGCCAGCAGCGTAGTGGGAGGTAGGAGTGAGCAGTTCTTC. Protein product: CASSVVGGRSEQFF.

The chain joins TRBV5-1 to TRBJ2-3; 9 bases fit TRBD2. After removal of 4 bases from V and 5 bases from J, the junction contained 11 bases not matched to a gene. The V gene's germline CDR1 is SGHRS and CDR2 YFSETQ. CDR3 size: 16 residues. This CDR3 reads CASSLRGGRAGDTQYF. CDR3 nucleotides: TGCGCCAGCAGCCTCAGGGGCGGGAGGGCCGGAGATACGCAGTATTTT.